These T cell receptor beta chains were read from a single sample in a study of monozygotic twins with inflammatory bowel disease. TCRdb reprocessed the 5' RACE reads and stores each CDR3 protein as one record, lacking DNA. This table holds about 300,000 distinct CDR3 sequences. The sample comprised blood. Receptor source: a human donor with ulcerative colitis or Crohn's disease, or a healthy co-twin of an affected twin (not recorded which). Both conserved end residues are part of each CDR3.

J: TRBJ1-2; V: TRBV19; CDR3: CASRDRLANYGYTF
J: TRBJ2-2; V: TRBV20-1; CDR3: CSARTGTNTGELFF
J: TRBJ2-7; V: TRBV12-3/TRBV12-4; CDR3: CASSLNQGPYEQYF
J: TRBJ1-1; V: TRBV12-3/TRBV12-4; CDR3: CASSHQGPTEAFF
J: TRBJ2-3; V: TRBV20-1; CDR3: CSARLPGAGTDTQYF
J: TRBJ2-3; V: TRBV20-1; CDR3: CSAPRAGGTDTQYF
J: TRBJ2-6; V: TRBV24-1; CDR3: CATREAGANVLTF
J: TRBJ2-5; V: TRBV5-6; CDR3: CASSLGVSGRREETQYF
J: TRBJ2-1; V: TRBV6-1; CDR3: CAASGSASSYNEQFF
J: TRBJ2-7; V: TRBV7-2; CDR3: CASSTKDRSYEQYF
J: TRBJ2-7; V: TRBV20-1; CDR3: CSARLKDDPGLLYEQYF
J: TRBJ2-1; V: TRBV10-3; CDR3: CAISALPGRRSNEQFF
J: TRBJ2-2; V: TRBV5-1; CDR3: CASSLVVSPSGELFF
J: TRBJ2-4; V: TRBV7-2; CDR3: CASSLAFGGAKNIQYF
J: TRBJ2-7; V: TRBV25-1; CDR3: CASRGSIEHEQYF
J: TRBJ2-7; V: TRBV29-1; CDR3: CSVGLGPGYEQYF
J: TRBJ1-1; V: TRBV12-3/TRBV12-4; CDR3: CASSLRTEAFF
J: TRBJ2-7; V: TRBV7-8; CDR3: CASSPGTIYEQYF
J: TRBJ2-1; V: TRBV6-2/TRBV6-3; CDR3: CASTRGGDYYNEQFF
J: TRBJ2-4; V: TRBV3-1; CDR3: CASSQGWQLDIQYF
J: TRBJ2-7; V: TRBV30; CDR3: CAWGHLSYEQYF
J: TRBJ2-2; V: TRBV28; CDR3: CASSLLHNGELFF
J: TRBJ1-5; V: TRBV6-1; CDR3: CASSSLGTISGNQPQHF
J: TRBJ1-2; V: TRBV9; CDR3: CASSVVQGHGYTF
J: TRBJ1-1; V: TRBV25-1; CDR3: CASRLLRNTEAFF
J: TRBJ1-1; V: TRBV7-2; CDR3: CASSPRQGAEAFF
J: TRBJ2-2; V: TRBV6-6; CDR3: CASSYVSTGELFF
J: TRBJ1-3; V: TRBV6-1; CDR3: CASANTGTGLVNTIYF
J: TRBJ1-6; V: TRBV7-2; CDR3: CASSSQGGQLNSPLHF
J: TRBJ2-1; V: TRBV7-8; CDR3: CASSLKRTYNEQFF
J: TRBJ1-2; V: TRBV18; CDR3: CASSPMGEPGFGYTF
J: TRBJ2-1; V: TRBV29-1; CDR3: CSVEDRGGFNEQFF